This TCR beta chain derives from a study of T cells in Graves' hyperthyroidism and ophthalmopathy. Overall study context: At initial diagnosis, before any treatment had begun, peripheral blood was obtained.

The junction had 12 bases not matched to a gene; V was cut back by 5 bases and J by 4 bases. CDR1 is MDHEN, CDR2 SYDVKM, per germline. The length of the CDR3 is 16 residues. Study observations and caveats: The model foresaw ophthalmopathy a median approximately 6.1 months prior to onset.

What was amplified from RNA transcripts were TCR beta CDR3 regions. The study used the HTBI primer set for a first-round RT-PCR of the TCR CDR3. TCRdb passed the multiplex PCR reads through MiXCR, listing each CDR3 protein once. The table shows more than 300,000 distinct CDR3 sequences, with about 18% occurring only once. The sample of blood was obtained at first hyperthyroidism diagnosis (before any ophthalmopathy symptoms). It was approximately 9.4 ml of fresh peripheral blood that supplied the PBMCs. Note on this clonotype: Its matching antigen is unknown.

The sequence was obtained from a woman in her twenties or thirties with Graves' hyperthyroidism that later progressed to Graves' ophthalmopathy. The V gene is TRBV28, the J gene TRBJ2-5, with 8 bases fitting TRBD2. The sequencing sample was made of blood. CDR3 in amino acids: CASSGPGGGGTETQYF. CDR3 DNA sequence: TGTGCCAGCAGTGGGCCGGGGGGGGGGGGTACAGAGACCCAGTACTTC.